The 20 T cell receptor beta chains in this list originate from one sample, sequenced in a study of T cells in tumors after PD-1 blockade. Assay used: immunoSEQ multiplex PCR; TCRdb lists only in-frame clones, some missing. Counted here are 45,000 to 60,000 clones, about 84% occurring once; the ten biggest clones make up 4% to 4.5%. Sequencing was performed on PBMCs, taken before anti-PD-1 treatment. These TCRs come from a human donor with basal cell carcinoma.

This sequence joins TRBV4-1 and TRBJ2-4; D gene unclear. From germline, CDR1 is MGHRA and CDR2 YSYEKL. The CDR3 is made up of 14 amino acids. Trimming took 8 bases from V and 1 from J, leaving 12 bases between them. The CDR3 sequence is CASGRLGAKNIQYF. CDR3 sequence (DNA): TGCGCCAGCGGCCGGTTGGGGGCCAAAAACATTCAGTACTTC.

This sequence joins TRBV5-4 and TRBJ2-7; D not resolved. Germline lookup yields CDR1 SGHNT and CDR2 YYREEE (reference sequence). The CDR3 sequence is 13 residues long. The ends were cut back, 0 bases at V and 1 base at J, with 5 bases in the middle. CDR3 sequence (DNA): TGTGCCAGCAGCTTGGATCGATCCTACGAGCAGTACTTC. Protein: CASSLDRSYEQYF.

The V call is TRBV12-5, the J call TRBJ2-1; no definite D call. The length of the CDR3 is 17 residues. V lost 3 bases and J lost 2, with 17 bases in between. CDR1 and CDR2 from the germline V gene are LGHNT and FRNRAP. The DNA for the CDR3 is TGTGCTAGTGGTTTTGGGTTTACGTTGGAACCCTACAATGAGCAGTTCTTC. Translated, it gives CASGFGFTLEPYNEQFF.

This clone turned up a few times. DNA for the CDR3: TGCGCCAGCAGCTTGGTGGGTGCCCAAGCAAACACCGGGGAGCTGTTTTTT. It codes for CASSLVGAQANTGELFF. V is TRBV5-1 and J is TRBJ2-2; D gene ambiguous. CDR1 SGHRS and CDR2 YFSETQ come from the germline V gene. Between the trimmed V and J ends, which lost 0 bases and 2 bases, there was a span of 14 bases. This CDR3 has 17 residues.

V and J are TRBV13 and TRBJ1-2; D not resolved. Trimming took off 2 bases at V and 7 bases at J, with 11 bases between the two ends. The CDR3 runs to 13 residues. CDR1 is PRHDT and CDR2 is FYEKMQ in the germline V gene (reference sequence). CDR3 DNA sequence: TGTGCCAGCAGCTTATTGGTGGGCCTTGGCTACACCTTC. Its protein product is CASSLLVGLGYTF.

The V and J genes are TRBV6-5 and TRBJ2-1, with 8 bases aligning to TRBD2. This CDR3 is built from 14 residues. CDR1 MNHEY and CDR2 SVGAGI come from the germline V gene. After removal of 7 bases from V and 9 bases from J, the junction contained 11 bases not matched to a gene. The CDR3 nucleotides are TGTGCCAGCACCTCACTACCCGGGGGGGGTGAGCAGTTCTTC. Translation gives CASTSLPGGGEQFF.

This chain joins TRBV2 and TRBJ2-1; 7 bases align to TRBD1. With V trimmed by 6 bases and J by 5 bases, 25 bases remained unmatched. Germline V CDR1 and CDR2: SNHLY, FYNNEI. This CDR3 spans 20 amino acids. The CDR3 sequence is CASRGPVPSRTRDSDNEQFF. CDR3 DNA: TGTGCCAGCAGGGGCCCTGTTCCCAGCAGGACCCGGGACAGTGACAATGAGCAGTTCTTC.

The gene calls are TRBV27 and TRBJ2-7; TRBD1 aligns across 7 bases. V lost 8 bases, J lost 7 bases, and 14 bases stayed unmatched. Germline V gives CDR1 MNHEY, CDR2 SMNVEV (reference sequence). This CDR3 is 14 amino acids long. CDR3 sequence reads: CASRLGKGANEQYF. In DNA, the CDR3 is TGTGCCAGCCGCTTGGGGAAGGGGGCAAATGAGCAGTACTTC.

The V call is TRBV3-1 (or the pseudogene TRBV3-2), the J call TRBJ1-3, with D possibly TRBD1 on 5 matching bases. CDR3 length: 13 residues. CDR1 and CDR2 (germline): LGHDT, YNNKEL (reference sequence). Trimming left V 4 bases short and J 4 bases short, with 8 bases between. The CDR3 DNA reads TGTGCCAGCAGCCCCGGGGGGGGAAACACCATATATTTT. Translation gives CASSPGGGNTIYF.

This chain connects TRBV27 to TRBJ2-7; D may be TRBD2 (5 bases). The germline gives CDR1 MNHEY, CDR2 SMNVEV (reference sequence). CDR3 length equals 13 residues. The V and J ends lost 6 bases and 5 bases respectively, with 14 bases between them. The CDR3 sequence: CASSHLNGDEQYF. In DNA, the CDR3 is TGTGCCAGCAGCCATCTTAACGGGGACGAGCAGTACTTC.

This chain links TRBV18 with TRBJ2-3; 11 bases are shared with TRBD1. CDR1 KGHSH and CDR2 LQKENI come from the germline V gene. The trim removed 4 bases at V and 5 bases at J, leaving 5 bases unmatched. This CDR3 is built from 15 residues. As DNA, the CDR3 is TGTGCCAGCTCACTCGGGACAGGGGGAGGAGATACGCAGTATTTT. This codes for CASSLGTGGGDTQYF.

This clone was counted a few times. The V call is TRBV3-1 (or the pseudogene TRBV3-2), the J call TRBJ1-6; D ambiguous. The V gene's germline CDR1 is LGHDT and CDR2 YNNKEL (reference sequence). The CDR3 length is 16 residues. V shed 0 bases and J shed 7 bases, with 13 bases lying between them. The CDR3 here is CASSQDLRDWNSPLHF. CDR3 DNA: TGTGCCAGCAGCCAAGACCTGCGGGATTGGAATTCACCCCTCCACTTT.

The chain joins TRBV10-3 to TRBJ1-2, with TRBD1 as a possible D gene (5 bases). V lost 2 bases, J lost 3 bases, and 13 bases lay in between. CDR1 and CDR2 (germline): ENHRY, SYGVKD. The CDR3 extends over 15 amino acids. Here the CDR3 reads CAISEVPGLYYGYTF. The CDR3 coding sequence is TGTGCCATCAGTGAGGTACCAGGGTTATACTATGGCTACACCTTC.

This chain uses TRBV7-6 with TRBJ1-4; no reliable D call. Germline V CDR1 and CDR2: SGHVS, FNYEAQ. The CDR3 has 14 amino acids. The V end lost 0 bases, the J end lost 5 bases, and 7 bases lay between the germline ends. The CDR3 DNA reads as TGTGCCAGCAGCTTAGCGGTGTCAAATGAAAAACTGTTTTTT. Protein: CASSLAVSNEKLFF.

Only one count was recorded for this clone. The junction shows a germline mismatch at one end, possibly a read error. The J gene is TRBJ2-2, the V gene TRBV7-2; D may be TRBD1 (6 bases). This CDR3 spans 16 amino acids. CDR1 SGHTA and CDR2 FQGNSA come from the germline V gene. The CDR3 bases are TGTGCCAGCGGCTTCCCCAGGGGCCCGAACACCGGGGAGCTGTTTTTT. As protein: CASGFPRGPNTGELFF.

This clone has only one observation. V gene TRBV28 combines with J gene TRBJ2-1; D tentatively fits TRBD1 or TRBD2 (5 bases each). The CDR3 length is 16 residues. Looked up from germline, CDR1 is MDHEN and CDR2 is SYDVKM. The V end was cut by 8 bases, the J end by 2 bases, with 19 bases between. This CDR3 reads CASGGSAADTYNEQFF. The CDR3 DNA reads as TGTGCCAGCGGGGGATCGGCAGCAGATACCTACAATGAGCAGTTCTTC.

This clone was observed a handful of times. V gene TRBV9 combines with J gene TRBJ1-6, with TRBD1 as a possible D gene (5 bases). Germline V gene sequence: CDR1 SGDLS, CDR2 YYNGEE. The length of the CDR3 is 15 residues. V was clipped by 4 bases and J by 5 bases, with 13 bases between them. CDR3 coding DNA: TGTGCCAGCAGCCCCCGGGAGGGGAATAATTCACCCCTCCACTTT. Translated: CASSPREGNNSPLHF.

Regarding this clone: Other DNA sequences in this sample translate to the same CDR3. This chain joins TRBV7-9 and TRBJ1-4; 8 bases are a match to TRBD1. The CDR3 is 17 residues long. The germline V gene has CDR1 SEHNR and CDR2 FQNEAQ (reference sequence). After removal of 0 bases from V and 5 bases from J, the junction contained 8 bases not matched to a gene. The CDR3 DNA follows: TGTGCCAGCAGCTTAGCGCTATCTGACAGGGGCAATGAAAAACTGTTTTTT. It encodes CASSLALSDRGNEKLFF.

The chain links TRBV5-1 to TRBJ2-7; either TRBD1 or TRBD2 may supply D (5 bases each). There are 15 residues in the CDR3. Trimming left V 0 bases short and J 6 bases short, with 16 bases between. CDR1 is SGHRS and CDR2 is YFSETQ in the germline V gene. CDR3 region: CASSLGGARAIEQYF. CDR3 DNA sequence: TGCGCCAGCAGCTTGGGAGGGGCGCGAGCTATCGAGCAGTACTTC.

This clone was counted between two and nine times. The J gene is TRBJ1-6, the V gene TRBV10-1, with D uncertain. CDR1 is WNHNN and CDR2 is SYGVQD in the germline V gene (reference sequence). Trimming took off 5 bases at V and 6 bases at J, with 14 bases between the two ends. The CDR3 has 15 residues. The CDR3 sequence is CASSPVAELNSPLHF. CDR3 bases: TGCGCCAGCAGTCCCGTCGCGGAGCTTAATTCACCCCTCCACTTT.